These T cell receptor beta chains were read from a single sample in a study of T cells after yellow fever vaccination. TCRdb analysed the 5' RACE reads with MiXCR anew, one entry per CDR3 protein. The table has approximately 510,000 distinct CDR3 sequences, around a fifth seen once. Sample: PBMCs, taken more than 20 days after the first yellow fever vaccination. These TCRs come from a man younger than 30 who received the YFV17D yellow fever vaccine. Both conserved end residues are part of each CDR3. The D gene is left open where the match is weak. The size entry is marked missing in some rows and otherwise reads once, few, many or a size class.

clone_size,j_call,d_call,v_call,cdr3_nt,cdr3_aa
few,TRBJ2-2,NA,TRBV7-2,TGTGCCAGCAGCATCCTCAGGGCCGGGGAGCTGTTTTTT,CASSILRAGELFF
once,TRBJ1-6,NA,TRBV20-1,TGCAGTGCTAGAGATCACGGTACAGCCCGTTCACCCCTCCACTTT,CSARDHGTARSPLHF
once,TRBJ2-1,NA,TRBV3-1,TGTGCCAGCAGCCAACAACTAGCTTCTGAGCAGTTCTTC,CASSQQLASEQFF
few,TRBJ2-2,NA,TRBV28,TGTGCCAGCAGCATGACTAGTTGGAACACCGGGGAGCTGTTTTTT,CASSMTSWNTGELFF
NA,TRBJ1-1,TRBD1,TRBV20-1,TGCAGTGCGCCACGGGGACAGGCGAACACTGAAGCTTTCTTT,CSAPRGQANTEAFF
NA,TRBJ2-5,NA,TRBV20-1,TGCAGTGCTAGTAGAGGGGGGGGGAGGGAGACCCAGTACTTC,CSASRGGGRETQYF
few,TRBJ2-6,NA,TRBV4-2,TGTGCCAGCAGCCAAGAGTACGGTGGGGCCAACGTCCTGACTTTC,CASSQEYGGANVLTF
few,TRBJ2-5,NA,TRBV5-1,TGCGCCAGCAGCTCCGCAACTAGACAGCCAACACAAGAGACCCAGTACTTC,CASSSATRQPTQETQYF
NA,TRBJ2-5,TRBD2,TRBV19,TGTGCCAGTAGTATAGATGGAGCGGGGGAAGAGACCCAGTACTTC,CASSIDGAGEETQYF
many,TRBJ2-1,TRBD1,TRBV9,TGTGCCAGCAGCCCAGGACAGGAATTGTACAATGAGCAGTTCTTC,CASSPGQELYNEQFF
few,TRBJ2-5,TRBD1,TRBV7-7,TGTGCCAGCAGCTCAGACGTCGCAGGGGGCTATGAGACCCAGTACTTC,CASSSDVAGGYETQYF
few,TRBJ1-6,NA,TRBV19,TGTGCCAGTACCGTGGAGGTCACACGGTTTTCACCCCTCCACTTT,CASTVEVTRFSPLHF
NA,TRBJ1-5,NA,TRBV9,TGTGCCAGCAGCGTGTGGGACAGCAATCAGCCCCAGCATTTT,CASSVWDSNQPQHF
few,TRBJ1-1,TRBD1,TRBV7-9,TGTGCCAGCAGCCCCCGGGACAGGGCCGAAGCTTTCTTT,CASSPRDRAEAFF
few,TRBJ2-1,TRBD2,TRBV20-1,TGCAGTGCTGCAACTAGCGGGCCCTACAATGAGCAGTTCTTC,CSAATSGPYNEQFF
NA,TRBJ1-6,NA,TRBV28,TGTGCCAGCATCACGCCTTACAGGTATGAGGGTAATTCACCCCTCCACTTT,CASITPYRYEGNSPLHF
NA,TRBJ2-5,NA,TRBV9,TGTGCCAGCAGCGTGGGCCTAAGAAGCAAAGAGACCCAGTACTTC,CASSVGLRSKETQYF
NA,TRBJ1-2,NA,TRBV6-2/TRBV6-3,TGTGCCAGCAGTTACTCGGGGCGGCCCTATGGCTACACCTTC,CASSYSGRPYGYTF
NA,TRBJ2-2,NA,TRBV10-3,TGTGCCATCAGTGAGCCCAAATATAGGGGCGAGAACACTGGGGAGCTGTTTTTT,CAISEPKYRGENTGELFF
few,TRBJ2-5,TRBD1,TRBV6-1,TGTGCCAGCAAGGGAAGGACAGGGCACCAAGAGACCCAGTACTTC,CASKGRTGHQETQYF
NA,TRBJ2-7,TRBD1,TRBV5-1,TGCGCCAGCAGCTTGCAAGGGACAGAGTTTTACGAGCAGTACTTC,CASSLQGTEFYEQYF
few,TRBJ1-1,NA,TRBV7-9,TGTGCCAGCAGCTTAGCTTTGGGGCGGAACACTGAAGCTTTCTTT,CASSLALGRNTEAFF
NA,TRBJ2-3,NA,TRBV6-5,TGTGCCAGCAGTTTCTCAGAGGGATCCACAGATACGCAGTATTTT,CASSFSEGSTDTQYF
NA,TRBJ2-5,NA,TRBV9,TGTGCCAGCAGCGTCGAGAGTACTGTACAAGAGACCCAGTACTTC,CASSVESTVQETQYF
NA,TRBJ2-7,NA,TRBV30,TGTGCCTGGAGTGTAGGGCAGACGACTTACGAGCAGTACTTC,CAWSVGQTTYEQYF
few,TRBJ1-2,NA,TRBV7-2,TGTGCCAGCAGCTTAAACAGTCCCTATGGCTACACCTTC,CASSLNSPYGYTF
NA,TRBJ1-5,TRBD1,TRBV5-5,TGTGCCAGCAGTTTTGATGGACAGGGAAGGCTCGGGAATCAGCCCCAGCATTTT,CASSFDGQGRLGNQPQHF